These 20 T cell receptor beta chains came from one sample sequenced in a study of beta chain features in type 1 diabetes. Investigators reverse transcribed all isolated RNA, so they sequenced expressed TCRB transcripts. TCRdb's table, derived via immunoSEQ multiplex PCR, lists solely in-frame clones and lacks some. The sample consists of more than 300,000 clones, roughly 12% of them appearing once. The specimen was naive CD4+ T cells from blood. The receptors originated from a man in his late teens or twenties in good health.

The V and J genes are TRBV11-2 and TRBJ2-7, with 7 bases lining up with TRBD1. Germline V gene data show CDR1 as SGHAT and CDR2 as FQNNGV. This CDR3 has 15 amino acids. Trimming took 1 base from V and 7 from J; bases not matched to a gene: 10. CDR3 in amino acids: CASSLGGGLTGEQYF. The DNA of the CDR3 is TGTGCCAGCAGCTTAGGAGGGGGCCTCACGGGGGAGCAGTACTTC.

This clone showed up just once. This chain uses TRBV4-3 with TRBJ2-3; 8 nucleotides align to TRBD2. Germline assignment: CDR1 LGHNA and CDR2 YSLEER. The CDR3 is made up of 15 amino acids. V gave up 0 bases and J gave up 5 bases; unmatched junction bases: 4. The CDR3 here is CASSQDATSVDTQYF. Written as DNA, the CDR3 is TGCGCCAGCAGCCAAGATGCGACTAGCGTAGATACGCAGTATTTT.

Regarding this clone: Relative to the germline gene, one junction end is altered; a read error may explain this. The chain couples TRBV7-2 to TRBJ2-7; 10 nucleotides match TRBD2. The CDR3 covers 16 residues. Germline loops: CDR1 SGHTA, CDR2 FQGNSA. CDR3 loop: CASSLRSGRGSHEQYF. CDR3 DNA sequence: TGTGCCAGCAGCTTAAGAAGCGGGAGGGGCTCCCACGAGCAGTACTTC.

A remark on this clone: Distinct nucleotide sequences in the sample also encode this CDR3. CDR3 amino acids: CASSPRDRASYEQYF. CDR3 nucleotide sequence: TGTGCCAGCAGCCCGAGGGACAGGGCCTCCTACGAGCAGTACTTC. The gene calls are TRBV9 and TRBJ2-7; 9 bases fit TRBD1. The CDR3 totals 15 residues. Germline lookup yields CDR1 SGDLS and CDR2 YYNGEE. Unmatched junction bases numbered 5, after V lost 4 bases and J lost 0 bases.

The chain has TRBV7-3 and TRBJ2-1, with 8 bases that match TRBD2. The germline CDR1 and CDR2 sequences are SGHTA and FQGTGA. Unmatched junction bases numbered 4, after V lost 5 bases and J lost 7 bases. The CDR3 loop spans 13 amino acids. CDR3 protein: CASSQGLDNEQFF. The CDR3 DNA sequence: TGTGCCAGCAGCCAGGGACTAGATAATGAGCAGTTCTTC.

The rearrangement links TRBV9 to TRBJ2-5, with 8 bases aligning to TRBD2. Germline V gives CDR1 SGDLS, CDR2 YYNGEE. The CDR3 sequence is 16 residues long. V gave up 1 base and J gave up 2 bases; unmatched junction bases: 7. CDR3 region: CASSVISGGPQETQYF. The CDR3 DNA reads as TGTGCCAGCAGCGTAATCAGCGGGGGCCCTCAAGAGACCCAGTACTTC.

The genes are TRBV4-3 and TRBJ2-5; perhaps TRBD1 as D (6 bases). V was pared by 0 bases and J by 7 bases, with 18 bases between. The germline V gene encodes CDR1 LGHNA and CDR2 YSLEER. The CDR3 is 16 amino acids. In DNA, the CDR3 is TGCGCCAGCAGCCAAGATTCGTACGGGACACACGGGACCCAGTACTTC. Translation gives CASSQDSYGTHGTQYF.

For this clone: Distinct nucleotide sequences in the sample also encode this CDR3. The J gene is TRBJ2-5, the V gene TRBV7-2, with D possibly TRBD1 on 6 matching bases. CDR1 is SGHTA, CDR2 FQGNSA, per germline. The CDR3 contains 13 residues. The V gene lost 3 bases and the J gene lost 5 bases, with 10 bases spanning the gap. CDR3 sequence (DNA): TGTGCCAGCAGCTTCACAACAGGGGAGACCCAGTACTTC. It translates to CASSFTTGETQYF.

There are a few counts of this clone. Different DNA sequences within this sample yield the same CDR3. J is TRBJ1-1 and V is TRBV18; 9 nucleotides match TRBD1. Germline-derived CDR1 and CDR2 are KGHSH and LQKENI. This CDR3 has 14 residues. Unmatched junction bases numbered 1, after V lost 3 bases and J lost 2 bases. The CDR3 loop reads CASSPGQGNTEAFF. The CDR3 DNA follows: TGTGCCAGCTCACCGGGACAGGGTAACACTGAAGCTTTCTTT. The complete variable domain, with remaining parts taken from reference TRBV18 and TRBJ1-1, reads NAGVMQNPRHLVRRRGQEARLRCSPMKGHSHVYWYRQLPEEGLKFMVYLQKENIIDESGMPKERFSAEFPKEGPSILRIQQVVRGDSAAYFCASSPGQGNTEAFFGQGTRLTVV.

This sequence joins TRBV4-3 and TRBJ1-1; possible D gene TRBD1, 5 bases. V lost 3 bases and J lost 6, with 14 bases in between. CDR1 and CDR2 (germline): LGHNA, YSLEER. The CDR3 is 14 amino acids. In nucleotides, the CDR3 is TGCGCCAGCAGCCACCACCCGGGGGTCCCTGAAGCTTTCTTT. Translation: CASSHHPGVPEAFF.

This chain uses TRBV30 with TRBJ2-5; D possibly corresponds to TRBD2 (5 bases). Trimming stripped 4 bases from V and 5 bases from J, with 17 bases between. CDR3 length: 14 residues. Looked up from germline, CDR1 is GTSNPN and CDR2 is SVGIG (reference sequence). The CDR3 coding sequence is TGTGCCTGGACTTTTGGACTCGACGGGGAGACCCAGTACTTC. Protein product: CAWTFGLDGETQYF.

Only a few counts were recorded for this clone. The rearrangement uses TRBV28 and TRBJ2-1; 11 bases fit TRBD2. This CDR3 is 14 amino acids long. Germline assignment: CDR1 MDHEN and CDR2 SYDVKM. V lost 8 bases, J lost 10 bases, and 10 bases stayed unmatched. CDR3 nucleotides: TGTGCCAGCCCCTTTAGCGGGGGGGCCGTCGAGCAGTTCTTC. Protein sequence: CASPFSGGAVEQFF.

The CDR3 nucleotides read TGCGCCAGCAGCGAAGGACAGGGGCAGCCCCAGCATTTT. Translating it yields CASSEGQGQPQHF. J is TRBJ1-5 and V is TRBV5-1, with 9 bases aligning to TRBD1. From germline, CDR1 is SGHRS and CDR2 YFSETQ. CDR3 length: 13 amino acids. V gave up 4 bases and J gave up 7 bases; unmatched junction bases: 3. The complete variable domain, with remaining parts taken from reference TRBV5-1 and TRBJ1-5, reads KAGVTQTPRYLIKTRGQQVTLSCSPISGHRSVSWYQQTPGQGLQFLFEYFSETQRNKGNFPGRFSGRQFSNSRSEMNVSTLELGDSALYLCASSEGQGQPQHFGDGTRLSIL.

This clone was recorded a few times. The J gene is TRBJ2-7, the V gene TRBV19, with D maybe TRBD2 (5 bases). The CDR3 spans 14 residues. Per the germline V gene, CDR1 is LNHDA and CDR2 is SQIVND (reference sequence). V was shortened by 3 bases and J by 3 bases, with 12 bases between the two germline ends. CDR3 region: CASSIGTGLYEQYF. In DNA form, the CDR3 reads TGTGCCAGTAGTATTGGTACTGGACTCTACGAGCAGTACTTC.

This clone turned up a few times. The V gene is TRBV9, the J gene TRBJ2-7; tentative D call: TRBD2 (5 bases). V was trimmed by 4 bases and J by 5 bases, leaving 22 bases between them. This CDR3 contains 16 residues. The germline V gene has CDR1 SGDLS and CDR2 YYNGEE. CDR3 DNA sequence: TGTGCCAGCAGCCCCCGGGGAAGTCGACTACTACACGAGCAGTACTTC. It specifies CASSPRGSRLLHEQYF.

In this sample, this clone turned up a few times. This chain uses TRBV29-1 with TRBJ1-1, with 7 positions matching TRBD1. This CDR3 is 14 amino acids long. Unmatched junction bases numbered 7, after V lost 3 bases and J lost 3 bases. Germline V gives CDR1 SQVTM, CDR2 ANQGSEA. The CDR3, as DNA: TGCAGCGTTGAGGGACAGAAAAGGTACACTGAAGCTTTCTTT. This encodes CSVEGQKRYTEAFF.

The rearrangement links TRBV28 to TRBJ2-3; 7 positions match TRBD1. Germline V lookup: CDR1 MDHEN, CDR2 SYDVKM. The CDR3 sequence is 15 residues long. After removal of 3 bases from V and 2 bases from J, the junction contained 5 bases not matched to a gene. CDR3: CASSFFDRDTDTQYF. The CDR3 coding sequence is TGTGCCAGCAGTTTCTTCGACAGGGACACAGATACGCAGTATTTT.

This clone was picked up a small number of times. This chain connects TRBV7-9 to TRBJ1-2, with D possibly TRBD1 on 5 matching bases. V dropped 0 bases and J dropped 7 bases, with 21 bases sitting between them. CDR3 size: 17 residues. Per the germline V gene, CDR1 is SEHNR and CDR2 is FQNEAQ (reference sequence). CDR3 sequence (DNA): TGTGCCAGCAGCTTAGCCCGGGGGGTTGACCACGATGGTGGCTACACCTTC. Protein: CASSLARGVDHDGGYTF.

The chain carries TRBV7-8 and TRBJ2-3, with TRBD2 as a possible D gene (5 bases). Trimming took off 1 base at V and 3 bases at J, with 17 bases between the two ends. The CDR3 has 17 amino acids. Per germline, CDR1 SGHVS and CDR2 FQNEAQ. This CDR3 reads CASSLERIAITTDTQYF. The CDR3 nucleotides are TGTGCCAGCAGCTTAGAAAGGATAGCGATTACTACAGATACGCAGTATTTT.

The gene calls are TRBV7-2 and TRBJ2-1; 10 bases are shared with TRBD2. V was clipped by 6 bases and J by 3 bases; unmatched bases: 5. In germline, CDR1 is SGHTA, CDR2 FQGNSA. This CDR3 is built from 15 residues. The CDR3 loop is CASSVQRGGYNEQFF. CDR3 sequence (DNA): TGTGCCAGCAGTGTCCAGCGGGGGGGCTACAATGAGCAGTTCTTC.